The subject of this entry is one T cell receptor beta chain. Its antigen is unknown. One end of the junction varies from germline; a read error may be responsible. These data originate in a study of cytomegalovirus exposure and HLA in healthy donors (dated by TCRdb to 2016 to 2017). Broadly, across the study: An earlier analysis of roughly 610 of the donors reported about 260 Gb of sequence data and around 100 million unique TCR beta sequences obtained from some 170 million T cells. An early release that covered about 600 HLA-typed donors contained approximately 320 gigabases of sequencing data and 70 million to 100 million unique TCR sequences. Of the roughly 430 genotyped donors, about 80% fell in the genetic ancestry cluster associated with self-reported Caucasian donors. The aim of the study was to test whether cataloging public T cell receptors could identify signatures of past pathogen exposure. The study used immunosequencing to profile the T cell repertoires of hundreds of subjects and linked those repertoires to cytomegalovirus serostatus. Along with the roughly 610-subject first cohort, a separate validation cohort of 120 different subjects was used. To predict cytomegalovirus infection status, the study combined high-throughput TCR immunosequencing, statistical association of individual TCRs with disease status, and machine learning. To study patterns of TCR occurrence, a later analysis re-analyzed previously published TCR beta repertoires from just over 650 donors and added high-resolution HLA genotyping. Rather than drawing on any new phenotypic data, the later analysis identified candidate immune exposures from TCR beta sequences and the way those sequences occurred across donors. To decide whether each TCR beta V gene segment behaved as functional or pseudogenic, an earlier analysis of some 600 of the donors relied on high-throughput TCR beta sequencing. Donor age, sex, ethnicity and CMV serostatus were compiled together with the repertoire data. Genome-wide SNP genotypes for about three fifths of the roughly 670 donors were used in a later genetic analysis, which treated that subset as a discovery cohort. All discovery cohort repertoires had been generated using a single sequencing platform. Both class I and class II loci were covered by HLA typing, at four-digit resolution. Typing coverage differed by locus: A, B, C, DRB1 and DQB1 were typed in roughly 620-640 donors, DQA1 in about 560, DPA1 in some 610, and DPB1 in around 440. About five DR-DQ haplotypes were handled as single units for association and clustering because linkage in the cohort was strong. Among some 410 genotyped donors of the cohort, an average of about 240,000 unique TCR beta nucleotide sequences was sequenced per donor, of which 15% to 20% were non-productive. General study outcomes and caveats: This cohort had only TCR beta chains sequenced, and the lack of alpha or paired-chain data limited which features could be detected. A later analysis found that TCR association rates varied across HLA loci, with DRB1 alleles showing the most associated TCRs and HLA-C alleles the fewest. Because counts were too low, about 15 rarely observed V segments, including chromosome 9 orphons, were left out of the earlier analysis of some 600 of the donors. Across donors, most TCR sequences were observed very rarely, whereas some public TCRs were present in many individuals. In a later genetic analysis, a missense DCLRE1C variant was associated with V-gene and J-gene trimming of TCR beta chains, and the association was replicated in an independent cohort. A cluster of highly shared sequence variants was judged likely to be a technical artifact of the sequencing pipeline. When HLA alleles, especially DR and DQ, strongly co-occurred, TCR associations were difficult to assign to individual alleles. Correlated functional status among segregating V segments might reflect linkage disequilibrium, but an unknown experimental factor could not be ruled out. Sequencing depth was assumed to be roughly uniform across donors in the presence/absence analyses, though that assumption may not hold. In an earlier analysis of 587 of the donors, most TCR beta V segments appeared in productive rearrangements about 90% or about 30% of the time, broadly matching IMGT annotations. A few of the identified cytomegalovirus-associated TCR beta chains were confirmed in vitro to be specific for cytomegalovirus antigens. In a later analysis, most CMV-associated TCR beta chains were found to appear HLA-restricted, with HLA associations seemingly driven largely by CMV exposure. Because HLA typing was unavailable for some donors at each locus, only the typed subset was used in association tests. A further reported finding was that TCR beta sequences accurately predicted the HLA-A and HLA-B alleles for most subjects in the first cohort. A later analysis associated 17,000 or so TCR beta sequences with specific HLA alleles at a false discovery rate of 0.05. In a later analysis, several top co-occurrence clusters were reported to appear linked to parvovirus B19, influenza, CMV and Epstein-Barr virus. The 87-base-pair reads could not distinguish some IMGT-functional V segments, including TRBV6-2 and TRBV6-3, so those segments were excluded. The study listed 164 TCR beta chains as associated with cytomegalovirus. CMV serostatus was the only immune exposure information available for the cohort. It was suggested by the authors that the approach could potentially be generalized to other disease states and immunological phenotypes. In a later analysis, HLA-associated TCR beta chains were found to be more clonally expanded and to have lower generation probabilities than equally common non-associated chains. Cytomegalovirus status was reported to be diagnosed by the classifier with high specificity and sensitivity in both the original and validation cohorts. Compared with the roughly 700-donor mean, donors in an Asian-associated ancestry cluster had fewer N-insertions in productive TCRs, according to a later genetic analysis.

The cohort was made up of roughly 670 healthy bone marrow donors. At the time of sampling, every cohort member was nominally healthy, though immune exposures that went unrecorded were likely present. The donor tested CMV seronegative, placing the donor among the 300 to 400 seronegative members of the cohort. A peripheral blood sample was collected from each donor, and TCR beta sequencing was performed on peripheral blood mononuclear cells. The Qiagen DNeasy Blood Extraction Kit was used to extract genomic DNA from the blood cell samples. CDR1 DFQATT and CDR2 SNEGSKA were looked up in the germline V gene (reference sequence). The cysteine opens and the phenylalanine closes a CDR3 of 8 amino acids. Only CDR3 DNA remains: 24 bases, in frame from the first base. Libraries were prepared through the immunoSEQ multiplex PCR assay. A mixture of 60 forward primers for TCR Vbeta segments and 13 reverse primers for TCR Jbeta segments was used in the multiplex PCR. The CDR3 region of rearranged TCR beta genes was amplified from genomic DNA by a multiplex PCR assay. Amplified TCR beta libraries were sequenced as 87-base-pair reads on the Illumina HiSeq System. The authors' analysis ran thus. A later analysis tallied 75 million to 85 million unique TCR beta chains across the 666 repertoires, and approximately 11 million of those chains were shared by two or more donors. To remove PCR and sequencing errors, raw reads were error-corrected and collapsed into unique sequences using a nearest-neighbor algorithm that merged closely related sequences. To assign V, D and J gene segments, CDR3 sequences were aligned to IMGT reference sequences. Each retained sequence needed at least a six-nucleotide match to both a V gene segment and a J gene segment. Rearrangements were called productive when the CDR3 lacked stop codons and stayed in frame with V and J; all others were non-productive. CDR3 was defined according to IMGT convention as the region running from the second conserved V-encoded cysteine to the conserved J-encoded phenylalanine. Sequences without an unambiguous match to a single V gene segment were excluded from the earlier analysis of 450 to 650 of the donors. An earlier analysis of 587 of the donors called V segments functional above 56.7% productive rearrangements and segregating when the between-donor standard deviation exceeded 5%. To diagnose cytomegalovirus status from the catalog of TCR beta chain sequences, a statistical classification framework was built. In a later analysis, V and J genes were assigned by comparing TCR nucleotide sequences against IMGT/GENE-DB human TR gene sequences. A later analysis assigned CDR3 sequences and most-parsimonious VDJ recombination scenarios with the TCRdist pipeline. In a later analysis, each TCR beta chain was defined by its CDR3 amino acid sequence together with its V-gene family, and reads without a unique V-gene family were excluded. In a later analysis, 550 to 650 highly shared, low-generation-probability nucleotide sequences were removed to address suspected cross-contamination and a sequencing artifact. In a later analysis, a clonal expansion index for each public chain was calculated from normalized within-repertoire ranks of inferred template counts. In a later analysis, generation probabilities were computed with a VDJ recombination model fitted to out-of-frame rearrangements, and the resulting probabilities were checked against IGoR. Hypergeometric tests were used in a later analysis to score TCR-TCR, TCR-HLA and TCR-CMV co-occurrence, with a repertoire-size bias correction applied to the TCR pairs. False discovery rates were estimated in a later analysis by permuting HLA or CMV assignments 20 times. A later analysis grouped co-occurring TCRs with DBSCAN, adding TCRdist sequence similarity when clustering within HLA-allele-positive subsets. Repertoires with fewer than 30,000 or more than 120,000 public chains, plus five repertoires with anomalous nucleotide sharing, were excluded from co-occurrence clustering. TCRdb's version of the immuneACCESS table is confined to in-frame rearrangements and falls short of the full clone set. An unresolved V gene accounts for under half of the shortfall where checked; the remainder is of unknown origin. The V and J calls and the clone size are those of that table, but D and trimming were determined from the DNA. This sample holds approximately 150,000 clones; about 68% were observed only once. Together, the top ten hold 2.5% of the sample.

This TCR was recovered from a female donor in good health and CMV-seronegative. The chain links TRBV20-1 with TRBJ1-1, with 9 junctional bases fitting TRBD1. Sequenced sample: PBMCs. Here is the DNA: TGCAGTGCTTACAGGGGGCGGTTT. The translation is CSAYRGRF.